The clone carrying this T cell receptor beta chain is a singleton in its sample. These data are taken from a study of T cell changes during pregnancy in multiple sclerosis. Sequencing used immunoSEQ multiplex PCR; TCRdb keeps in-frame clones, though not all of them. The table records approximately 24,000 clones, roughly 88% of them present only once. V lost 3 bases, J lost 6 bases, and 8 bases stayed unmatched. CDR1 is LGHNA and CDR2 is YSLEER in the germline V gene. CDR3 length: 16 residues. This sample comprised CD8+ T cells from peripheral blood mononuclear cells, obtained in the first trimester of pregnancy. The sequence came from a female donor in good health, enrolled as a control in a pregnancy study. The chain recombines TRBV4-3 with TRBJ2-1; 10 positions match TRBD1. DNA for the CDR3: TGCGCCAGCAGCCATTTCCCGGGACAGGGGTTCAATGAGCAGTTCTTC. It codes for CASSHFPGQGFNEQFF.